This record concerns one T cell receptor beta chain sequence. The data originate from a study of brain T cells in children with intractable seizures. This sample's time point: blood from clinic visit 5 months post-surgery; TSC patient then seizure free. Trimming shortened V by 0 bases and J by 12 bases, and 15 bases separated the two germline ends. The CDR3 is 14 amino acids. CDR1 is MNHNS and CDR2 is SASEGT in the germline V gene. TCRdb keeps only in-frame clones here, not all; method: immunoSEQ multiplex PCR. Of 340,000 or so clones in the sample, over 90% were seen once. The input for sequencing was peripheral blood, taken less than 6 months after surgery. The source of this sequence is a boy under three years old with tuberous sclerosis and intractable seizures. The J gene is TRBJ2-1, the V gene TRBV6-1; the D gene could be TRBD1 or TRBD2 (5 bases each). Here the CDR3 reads CASSEARELGVQFF. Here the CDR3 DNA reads TGTGCCAGCAGTGAAGCTCGAGAACTAGGGGTGCAGTTCTTC.